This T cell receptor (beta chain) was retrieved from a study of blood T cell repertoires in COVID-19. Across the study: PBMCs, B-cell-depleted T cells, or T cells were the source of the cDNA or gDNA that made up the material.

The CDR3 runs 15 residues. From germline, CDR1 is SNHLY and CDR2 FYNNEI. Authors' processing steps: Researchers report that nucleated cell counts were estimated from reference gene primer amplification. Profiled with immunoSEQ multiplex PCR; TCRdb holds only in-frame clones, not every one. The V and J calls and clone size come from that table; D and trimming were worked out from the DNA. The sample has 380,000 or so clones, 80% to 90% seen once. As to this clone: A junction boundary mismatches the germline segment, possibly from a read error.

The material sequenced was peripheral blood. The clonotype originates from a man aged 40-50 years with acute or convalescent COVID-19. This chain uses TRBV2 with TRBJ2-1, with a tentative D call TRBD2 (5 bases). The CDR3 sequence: CASSEDGNPYNEQFF. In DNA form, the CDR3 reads TGTGCCAGCAGCGAAGACGGGAATCCCTACAATGAGCAGTTCTTC.